This TCR beta chain appears in the sequencing data of a study of response to subunit inactivated influenza vaccine. Study observations and caveats: Few additional T cells are recruited per seasonal influenza vaccination, authors suggested.

This clonotype was counted many times. The antigen remains unidentified. V dropped 2 bases and J dropped 5 bases, with 9 bases sitting between them. CDR3 length equals 13 residues. In TCRdb, the RT-PCR reads were re-called with MiXCR into one record per CDR3 protein. The table records more than 700,000 distinct CDR3 sequences, approximately 21% of them present only once. This clonotype was sampled from a man aged 45-65 years who received an inactivated influenza vaccine. This specimen was PBMCs from blood, taken more than 4 days after vaccination. The rearrangement uses TRBV12-3 or TRBV12-4 and TRBJ2-5, with a weak D call TRBD1 (6 bases). As DNA, the CDR3 is TGTGCCAGCAGTTTATTAAGGGGGGAGACCCAGTACTTC. This encodes CASSLLRGETQYF.